This T cell receptor beta chain was documented in a study of shared clonotypes between healthy human individuals (dated by TCRdb to the early 2020s). As for the study more broadly: A few men and a couple of women, aged 18 to 49 years, made up the cohort. Per donor, leukapheresis produced somewhere between about 0.94 and 9.5 billion PBMCs. The study deeply sequenced blood TCR repertoires of five healthy adults to estimate repertoire size and the extent of clonotype sharing between individuals. Libraries were prepared and TCR repertoires were sequenced by different laboratories using diverse techniques, in order to increase sequencing depth and limit assay-specific biases. For each donor, three plates each were used for CD4 naive and CD4 memory, two plates were used for CD8 naive, and one plate was used for CD8 memory.

The donors were healthy, HIV-negative adults who had no recently reported acute infections or vaccinations. Only Caucasian adults living in Nashville, Tennessee, USA were represented among the donors. CD4+ T cells were enriched by magnetic negative selection; naive cells were then positively selected on CD45RA, and the negative fraction formed the memory subset. Blood was collected by leukapheresis, and PBMCs were isolated by Ficoll-Histopaque density gradient centrifugation and then cryopreserved in liquid nitrogen vapor phase. Analytical flow cytometry was used to check the purity and quantity of each magnetically sorted T cell population. Genomic DNA was isolated from every sorted fraction and measured by UV absorbance on a Nanodrop 2000c. TCR CDR3 regions were amplified from genomic DNA by multiplex PCR using the deep immunoSEQ assay. Extracted genomic DNA from each cell subset was distributed evenly across all wells of several immunoSEQ 96-well plates, and each plate was treated as a replicate. For sorted subsets, 200 to 250 ng of genomic DNA, equivalent to around 29,000 T cell genomes, went into each replicate PCR. Purified libraries were measured with a Qubit 3.0 fluorometer, size-checked on a Bioanalyzer 2100, and measured again with the KAPA Library Quantification kit. A separate single-read 150-cycle Illumina NextSeq 550 flow cell was used to sequence each immunoSEQ 96-well plate. Per the source publication's procedure: The immunoSEQ output contained only junctional sequences without quality scores, so filtering could not match that applied to full-length reads. Sequences were annotated with PyIR, a Python wrapper for IgBLAST v1.9, and V/J genes and CDR3 were assigned using IMGT germline references. Reads were removed for weak V/J assignments (E-value above 1e-6), missing CDR3, stop codons, out-of-frame junctions, or ambiguous translated residues. V3J clonotypes were defined as sequences sharing the same inferred V gene, J gene, and CDR3 amino acid sequence. Percentage overlap between repertoires was calculated by dividing the number of shared unique clonotypes by the size of the smaller repertoire. Three approaches were used to assess repertoire richness: RTK rarefaction, the Chao1 estimator, and Recon v2.1 estimates of unobserved clonotypes. Generation probabilities for all TCRbeta clonotypes obtained by the gDNA method from a handful of donors were computed using OLGA. In TCRdb, the immuneACCESS table is reduced to in-frame sequences with V and J assigned. These tables do not hold every clone; where another copy was compared, an unresolved V gene accounts for under half, and the others remain unexplained. The D gene and trimming were derived from the DNA, and the V and J assignments and clone size from that table. This sample has 1.4 million to 1.5 million clones in its table, and around 97% of those were observed once. The ten largest make up 1% to 1.5% of the sample.

Note on this clone: It lacks a known antigen. Nothing much larger sits one base from this clone, and base qualities are not available.

V lost 4 bases and J lost 0 bases, and the count of bases not matched to a germline gene is 6. CDR1 and CDR2 are read off the germline V gene as SGHDN and FVKESK. There are 16 amino acids in the CDR3, from cysteine to phenylalanine inclusive. Only CDR3 DNA remains: 48 bases, in frame from the first base. Results the study describes overall, beyond this receptor: Pairwise subsampling indicated that sequencing depth was expected to affect the degree of clonotype sharing among donors. The genetic and exposure-history diversity represented was limited by the small number of donors. Naive subsets generally had larger estimated clonotype richness than memory subsets. Only blood was sampled, and tissue TCR repertoires likely differ from those in blood. Sharing across a handful of donors was observed for around 5% of naive CD4, 3.5% of naive CD8, 2.3% of memory CD4, and 0.4% of memory CD8 clonotypes. Incomplete sequencing was indicated by rarefaction of sorted-subset datasets, despite the large sequencing depth. Compared with non-shared clonotypes, the clonotypes found in all four sorted-subset donors had higher generation probabilities.

The rearranged segments are TRBV14 and TRBJ2-3; 8 bases in the middle match TRBD1. This receptor was identified in a man younger than 45 in good health. The sequencing sample was made of naive CD4+ T cells sorted from blood. Interpreted using the paper, the cell subset or site label stands for: CD45RA+ positively selected. The CDR3 corresponds to CASSPHGDRSTDTQYF. In nucleotide form, the sequence is TGTGCCAGCAGCCCTCACGGGGACAGGAGCACAGATACGCAGTATTTT.